This is a list of T cell receptor beta chains from one sample in a study of identical twins. TCRdb called the 5' RACE reads again in MiXCR, with one record for every CDR3 protein. The data show some 760,000 distinct CDR3 sequences, with about 20% seen just once and about an eighth held by the top ten. The same specimen was also included in a second study, on T cells expressing NK-cell markers.

Sequences were obtained from PBMCs. The receptors were sampled from a woman under 30 in good health. CDR3s include the opening cysteine and the closing phenylalanine or tryptophan. A D gene is named only where the DNA matches it firmly. The size entry is marked missing in some rows and otherwise reads once, few, many or a size class.

>TRBV5-6|13|many|.|TRBJ2-1
TGTGCCAGCAGGAGGAGTCCTAACAATGAGCAGTTCTTC
CASRRSPNNEQFF
>TRBV12-3/TRBV12-4|15|many|.|TRBJ2-5
TGTGCCAGCACCCCTTTGGAAAAAGTGGGAGAGACCCAGTACTTC
CASTPLEKVGETQYF
>TRBV5-1|15|.|TRBD2|TRBJ2-1
TGCGCCAGCAGGGTGGTAGCGGGAGGCCTATCGGAGCAGTTCTTC
CASRVVAGGLSEQFF
>TRBV4-3|16|.|.|TRBJ2-3
TGCGCCAGCAGCCAACGTGTCGTAACTAGCACAGATACGCAGTATTTT
CASSQRVVTSTDTQYF
>TRBV5-1|15|few|.|TRBJ2-7
TGCGCCAGCAGCTTAGGAGCGACCATGGGCGACGAGCAGTACTTC
CASSLGATMGDEQYF
>TRBV20-1|12|.|.|TRBJ1-1
TGCAGTGCTGGCGCTAGCGACACTGAAGCTTTCTTT
CSAGASDTEAFF
>TRBV5-1|16|many|TRBD2|TRBJ2-1
TGCGCCAGCAGCTTGGACGGGACTAGCCGTTACAATGAGCAGTTCTTC
CASSLDGTSRYNEQFF
>TRBV2|16|few|TRBD2|TRBJ2-5
TGTGCCAGCCCGAGTGGGACTAGCGGGAACCAAGAGACCCAGTACTTC
CASPSGTSGNQETQYF
>TRBV11-1|19|.|.|TRBJ2-6
TGTGCCAGCAGCTTAGTAAGGTTCGCAAGGGGCTCTGGGGCCAACGTCCTGACTTTC
CASSLVRFARGSGANVLTF
>TRBV5-1|15|few|.|TRBJ2-7
TGCGCCAGCAGTCCACGTCGGGACTTATCGTACGAGCAGTACTTC
CASSPRRDLSYEQYF
>TRBV9|14|few|.|TRBJ2-7
TGTGCCAGCAGCCCTCCCGGGACCACCTACGAGCAGTACTTC
CASSPPGTTYEQYF
>TRBV5-1|13|.|.|TRBJ2-1
TGCGCCAGCAGCTTGACTCCTACCAATGAGCAGTTCTTC
CASSLTPTNEQFF
>TRBV5-6|13|.|.|TRBJ2-4
TGTGCCAGCAGCTTGGGGCTGGGAAACATTCAGTACTTC
CASSLGLGNIQYF
>TRBV6-5|14|few|TRBD2|TRBJ2-3
TGTGCCAGCAGTTGGGGGGGGTTCACAGATACGCAGTATTTT
CASSWGGFTDTQYF
>TRBV9|15|.|TRBD2|TRBJ2-3
TGTGCCAGCAGCGTACAGCGGGGGGGTGCAGATACGCAGTATTTT
CASSVQRGGADTQYF
>TRBV12-3/TRBV12-4|15|many|.|TRBJ1-2
TGTGCCAGCACCCAACAGTCACGGGTTGGCGATGGCTACACCTTC
CASTQQSRVGDGYTF
>TRBV11-2|16|.|.|TRBJ2-1
TGTGCCAGCAGCTTAGTTCTAGGCCTCGGGGCCAATGAGCAGTTCTTC
CASSLVLGLGANEQFF
>TRBV6-5|15|.|TRBD2|TRBJ2-7
TGTGCCAGCAGTTCTACTAGCGGGAGTAGGGAAGAGCAGTACTTC
CASSSTSGSREEQYF
>TRBV12-3/TRBV12-4|13|.|.|TRBJ2-7
TGTGCCAGCAGACGCAGACTAGTCTTAGAGCAGTACTTC
CASRRRLVLEQYF
>TRBV12-3/TRBV12-4|14|few|TRBD2|TRBJ2-1
TGTGCCAGCAGTTTTATGAGCGGGAGCAATGAGCAGTTCTTC
CASSFMSGSNEQFF
>TRBV6-1|15|.|TRBD1|TRBJ2-2
TGTGCCAGCAGTCTCAGGGGGCCAGAAACCGGGGAGCTGTTTTTT
CASSLRGPETGELFF
>TRBV7-9|14|many|TRBD2|TRBJ2-1
TGTGCCAGCAGCCCTGGGGGGGAATACAATGAGCAGTTCTTC
CASSPGGEYNEQFF
>TRBV7-2|16|.|TRBD2|TRBJ2-1
TGTGCCAGCAGCTTAGCGGGACAGCGGGGGGCGGGTGAGCAGTTCTTC
CASSLAGQRGAGEQFF
>TRBV7-2|15|once|TRBD1|TRBJ2-3
TGTGCCAGCAGCTCCCCGGGACAGGGGTGGAATACGCAGTATTTT
CASSSPGQGWNTQYF
>TRBV15|14|.|.|TRBJ2-5
TGTGCCACCAGCAGAGATAACGCGGGGGAGACCCAGTACTTC
CATSRDNAGETQYF
>TRBV29-1|12|few|.|TRBJ1-2
TGCAGCGTTGGATTTTATGACTATGGCTACACCTTC
CSVGFYDYGYTF